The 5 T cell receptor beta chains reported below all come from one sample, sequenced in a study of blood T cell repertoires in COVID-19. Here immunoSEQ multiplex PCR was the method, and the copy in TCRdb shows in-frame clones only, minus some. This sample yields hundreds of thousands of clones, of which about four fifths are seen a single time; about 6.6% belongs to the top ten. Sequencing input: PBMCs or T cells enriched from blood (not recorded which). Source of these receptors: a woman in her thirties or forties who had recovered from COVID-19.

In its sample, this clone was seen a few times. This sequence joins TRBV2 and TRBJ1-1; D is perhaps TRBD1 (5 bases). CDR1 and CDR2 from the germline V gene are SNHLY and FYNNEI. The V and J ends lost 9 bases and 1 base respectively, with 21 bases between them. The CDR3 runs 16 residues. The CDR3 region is CASYSRAFKGNTEAFF. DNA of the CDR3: TGTGCCAGTTATTCCAGGGCTTTTAAGGGGAACACTGAAGCTTTCTTT. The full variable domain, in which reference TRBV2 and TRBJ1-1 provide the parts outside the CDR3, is EPEVTQTPSHQVTQMGQEVILRCVPISNHLYFYWYRQILGQKVEFLVSFYNNEISEKSEIFDDQFSVERPDGSNFTLKIRSTKLEDSAMYFCASYSRAFKGNTEAFFGQGTRLTVV.

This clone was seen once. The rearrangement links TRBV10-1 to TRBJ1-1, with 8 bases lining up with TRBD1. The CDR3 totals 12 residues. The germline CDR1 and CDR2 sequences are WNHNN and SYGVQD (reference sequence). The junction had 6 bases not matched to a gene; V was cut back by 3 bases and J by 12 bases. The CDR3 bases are TGCGCCAGCAGTGAAGGGGACAGGATACCTTTCTTT. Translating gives CASSEGDRIPFF.

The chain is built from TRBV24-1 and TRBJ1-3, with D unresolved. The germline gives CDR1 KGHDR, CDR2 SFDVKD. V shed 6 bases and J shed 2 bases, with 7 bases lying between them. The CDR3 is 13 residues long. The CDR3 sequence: CATSLGAGNTIYF. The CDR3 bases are TGTGCCACCAGTCTCGGGGCTGGAAACACCATATATTTT.

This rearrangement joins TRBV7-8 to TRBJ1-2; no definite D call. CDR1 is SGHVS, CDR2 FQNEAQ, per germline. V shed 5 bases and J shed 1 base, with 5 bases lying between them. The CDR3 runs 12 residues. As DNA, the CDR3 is TGTGCCAGCAGCCGATATAACTATGGCTACACCTTC. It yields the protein CASSRYNYGYTF.

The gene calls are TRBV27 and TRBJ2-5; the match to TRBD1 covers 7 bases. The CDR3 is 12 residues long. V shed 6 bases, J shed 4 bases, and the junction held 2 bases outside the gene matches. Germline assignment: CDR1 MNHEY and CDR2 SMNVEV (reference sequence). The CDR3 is CASRDRVETQYF. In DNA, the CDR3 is TGTGCCAGCAGAGACAGGGTAGAGACCCAGTACTTC.